These T cell receptor beta chains were read from a single sample in a study of blood T cells in healthy people across ages. TCRdb re-analysed the 5' RACE reads in MiXCR, keeping a single row per CDR3 protein. Of 1,500,000 or so distinct CDR3 sequences in the sample, roughly 60% were seen once. Sequenced material: blood. Receptors were obtained from a man in his late teens or twenties in good health. The CDR3 runs from the conserved cysteine through the conserved F or W. D genes are given only for firm matches. Expanded clones get a size class; other rows say once, few or many, or leave the size out.

clone size	D gene	V gene	J gene	CDR3 protein	CDR3 DNA
-	TRBD2	TRBV6-2/TRBV6-3	TRBJ2-1	CASSYIAGMSNEQFF	TGTGCCAGCAGTTACATAGCGGGTATGTCTAATGAGCAGTTCTTC
-	-	TRBV4-1	TRBJ2-7	CASSQVYTGKSYEQYF	TGCGCCAGCAGCCAAGTTTATACAGGGAAATCCTACGAGCAGTACTTC
-	-	TRBV11-2	TRBJ2-6	CASTPVRANVLTF	TGTGCCAGCACCCCGGTCCGGGCCAACGTCCTGACTTTC
-	-	TRBV5-1	TRBJ2-1	CASSWAGTVEQFF	TGCGCCAGCAGCTGGGCCGGGACTGTGGAGCAGTTCTTC
few	-	TRBV15	TRBJ1-2	CATSTSATEGYGYTF	TGTGCCACCAGCACCTCTGCGACGGAGGGTTATGGCTACACCTTC
-	-	TRBV4-1	TRBJ2-7	CASSQPTYSYEQYF	TGCGCCAGCAGCCAACCCACATACTCCTACGAGCAGTACTTC
-	TRBD1	TRBV5-1	TRBJ2-7	CASSTGQGAINEQYF	TGCGCCAGCAGCACGGGACAGGGGGCTATCAACGAGCAGTACTTC
-	-	TRBV28	TRBJ1-1	CASSLWNTEAFF	TGTGCCAGCAGTTTATGGAACACTGAAGCTTTCTTT
many	-	TRBV5-5	TRBJ2-7	CASSFAAREQYF	TGTGCCAGCAGCTTTGCAGCGCGTGAGCAGTACTTC
-	-	TRBV4-3	TRBJ1-4	CASSLRRSGEASKEKLFF	TGCGCCAGCAGCCTCCGGAGGTCCGGGGAGGCGAGCAAGGAAAAACTGTTTTTT
-	TRBD1	TRBV12-3/TRBV12-4	TRBJ1-3	CASTGQGSGNTIYF	TGTGCCAGCACCGGACAGGGCTCTGGAAACACCATATATTTT
-	TRBD2	TRBV3-1	TRBJ2-7	CASSQAPSGGSYEQYF	TGTGCCAGCAGCCAAGCCCCTAGCGGGGGGTCCTACGAGCAGTACTTC
once	-	TRBV3-1	TRBJ1-2	CASSQDIGGSNGYTF	TGTGCCAGCAGCCAAGATATCGGGGGTTCTAACGGCTACACCTTC
-	-	TRBV29-1	TRBJ1-2	CSVEPPGGGYTF	TGCAGCGTTGAACCCCCCGGGGGAGGCTACACCTTC
-	-	TRBV7-2	TRBJ1-5	CASSWGGIGNQPQHF	TGTGCCAGCAGCTGGGGGGGAATTGGCAATCAGCCCCAGCATTTT
-	-	TRBV9	TRBJ2-1	CASSSSITSRETQFF	TGTGCCAGCAGCAGCTCCATTACTAGCAGGGAGACCCAGTTCTTC
once	TRBD1	TRBV2	TRBJ1-2	CASRPQGDGYTF	TGTGCCAGCAGACCACAGGGGGATGGCTACACCTTC
-	TRBD1	TRBV27	TRBJ2-4	CASSLSPGQGTKQYF	TGTGCCAGCAGTTTATCCCCGGGACAGGGGACCAAGCAGTACTTC
-	TRBD1	TRBV20-1	TRBJ2-7	CSARVGGQGGSYEQYF	TGCAGTGCTAGAGTGGGTGGACAGGGAGGTTCCTACGAGCAGTACTTC
-	-	TRBV4-1	TRBJ2-7	CASSQAQGPYEQYF	TGTGCCAGCAGCCAAGCACAGGGACCCTACGAGCAGTACTTC
few	-	TRBV9	TRBJ2-5	CASSESGAQETQYF	TGTGCCAGCAGCGAATCTGGGGCACAAGAGACCCAGTACTTC
-	-	TRBV2	TRBJ2-1	CASSGPKTQFF	TGTGCCAGCAGTGGACCGAAAACCCAGTTCTTC
few	TRBD2	TRBV14	TRBJ2-3	CASSRWLAGSTDTQYF	TGTGCCAGCAGCCGGTGGCTAGCGGGGAGCACAGATACGCAGTATTTT
-	-	TRBV20-1	TRBJ2-3	CSARPQGGTDTQYF	TGCAGTGCTAGACCTCAGGGCGGAACAGATACGCAGTATTTT
-	-	TRBV4-1	TRBJ2-1	CASSHPVSGSYEQFF	TGCGCCAGCAGCCACCCCGTATCGGGGAGCTACGAGCAGTTCTTC
-	-	TRBV29-1	TRBJ2-3	CSVPPSPPPDTQYF	TGCAGCGTTCCCCCTAGCCCCCCTCCGGATACGCAGTATTTT
-	-	TRBV27	TRBJ2-1	CASSSTSYNEQFF	TGTGCCAGCAGTTCTACCTCCTACAATGAGCAGTTCTTC